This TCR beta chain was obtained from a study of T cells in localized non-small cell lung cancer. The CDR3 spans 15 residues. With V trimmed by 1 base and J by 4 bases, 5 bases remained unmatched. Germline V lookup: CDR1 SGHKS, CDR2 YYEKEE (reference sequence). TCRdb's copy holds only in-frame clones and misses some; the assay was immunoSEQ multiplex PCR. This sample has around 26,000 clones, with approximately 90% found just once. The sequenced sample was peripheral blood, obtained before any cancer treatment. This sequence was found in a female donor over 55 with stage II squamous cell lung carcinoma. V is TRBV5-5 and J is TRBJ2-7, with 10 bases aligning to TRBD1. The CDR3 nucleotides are TGTGCCAGCAGCTTGCCTTGGACAGGGGGGTACGAGCAGTACTTC. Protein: CASSLPWTGGYEQYF.